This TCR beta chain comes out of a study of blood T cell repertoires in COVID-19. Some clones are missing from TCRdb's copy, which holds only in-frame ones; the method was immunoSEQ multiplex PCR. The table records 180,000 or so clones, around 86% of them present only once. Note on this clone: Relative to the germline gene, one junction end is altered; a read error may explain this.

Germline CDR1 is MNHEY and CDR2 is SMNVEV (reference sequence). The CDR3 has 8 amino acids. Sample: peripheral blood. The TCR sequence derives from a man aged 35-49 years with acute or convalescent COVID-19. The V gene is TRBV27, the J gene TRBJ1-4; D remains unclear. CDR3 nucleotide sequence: TGTGCCAGCAGCGTCGGACTCTTT. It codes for CASSVGLF.